These 32 T cell receptor beta chains were all obtained from the same sample, sequenced in a study of OX40 agonist ivuxolimab in advanced cancers. Method: immunoSEQ multiplex PCR; TCRdb's copy keeps in-frame clones and lacks some. The sample shows about 46,000 clones, approximately 80% of them seen only once. The specimen comprised CD4+ or CD8+ T cells sorted from blood, sampled in a trial of the OX40 agonist ivuxolimab. The receptor source for this set is an adult with an advanced solid tumor such as melanoma, head and neck, liver or kidney cancer.

The J gene is TRBJ2-3, the V gene TRBV7-6; TRBD2 might be the D (6 bases). The CDR3 runs to 14 residues. V was trimmed by 3 bases and J by 6 bases, leaving 13 bases between them. Looked up from germline, CDR1 is SGHVS and CDR2 is FNYEAQ. The CDR3 here is CASSLGTALDTQYF. The CDR3, as DNA: TGTGCCAGCAGCTTGGGGACTGCGCTGGATACGCAGTATTTT. The full variable domain, with the rest looked up from reference TRBV7-6 and TRBJ2-3, is GAGVSQSPRYKVTKRGQDVALRCDPISGHVSLYWYRQALGQGPEFLTYFNYEAQQDKSGLPNDRFSAERPEGSISTLTIQRTEQRDSAMYRCASSLGTALDTQYFGPGTRLTVL.

The J gene is TRBJ1-4, the V gene TRBV2; D ambiguous. Trimming took 3 bases from V and 3 from J, leaving 8 bases between them. The germline gives CDR1 SNHLY, CDR2 FYNNEI. The length of the CDR3 is 14 residues. As DNA, the CDR3 is TGTGCCAGCAGTGATAGGTGGGCTAATGAAAAACTGTTTTTT. Its protein is CASSDRWANEKLFF.

This chain joins TRBV5-3 and TRBJ1-6; no clear D gene. TRBV5-3 has ORF status, its function being uncertain. The CDR3 is 14 residues long. Trimming removed 4 bases from V and 10 bases from J, with 15 bases in between. CDR3 bases: TGTGCCAGAAGCCCCCGAGGGTCGGGCTCACCCCTCCACTTT. Translating it yields CARSPRGSGSPLHF.

The chain joins TRBV6-5 to TRBJ1-2, with D possibly being TRBD1 (6 bases). CDR3 length: 13 residues. Germline CDR1 is MNHEY and CDR2 is SVGAGI. V shed 5 bases and J shed 5 bases, with 12 bases lying between them. CDR3 amino acids: CASSPQGQYGYTF. The CDR3 coding sequence is TGTGCCAGCAGTCCCCAAGGACAGTATGGCTACACCTTC.

The rearrangement joins TRBV5-4 to TRBJ2-7; 8 nucleotides agree with TRBD2. Germline CDR1 SGHNT, CDR2 YYREEE (reference sequence). The V segment lost 5 bases and the J segment 3 bases; nucleotides outside the gene matches: 10. The CDR3 extends over 15 amino acids. DNA for the CDR3: TGTGCCAGCAGTTATGAGCGGGGGTCCAACTACGAGCAGTACTTC. It is translated as CASSYERGSNYEQYF.

The chain combines TRBV7-9 with TRBJ2-1; D possibly matches TRBD1 or TRBD2 (5 bases each). The V gene lost 4 bases and the J gene lost 5 bases, with 12 bases spanning the gap. The CDR3 sequence is 14 residues long. Germline-derived CDR1 and CDR2 are SEHNR and FQNEAQ (reference sequence). CDR3: CASSSGAGNNEQFF. The CDR3 DNA follows: TGTGCCAGCAGCTCCGGGGCAGGGAACAATGAGCAGTTCTTC.

This clone has just one count. At one end, the junction sequence differs from germline, possibly due to a read error. The chain employs TRBV5-1 and TRBJ1-2; TRBD1 agrees at 9 bases. CDR1 and CDR2 from the germline V gene are SGHRS and YFSETQ. CDR3 length: 14 amino acids. CDR3 sequence reads: CASRLDRGNYGYTF. The CDR3 nucleotides are TGCGCCAGCAGATTGGACAGGGGTAACTATGGCTACACCTTC. The full variable domain, in which reference TRBV5-1 and TRBJ1-2 provide the parts outside the CDR3, is KAGVTQTPRYLIKTRGQQVTLSCSPISGHRSVSWYQQTPGQGLQFLFEYFSETQRNKGNFPGRFSGRQFSNSRSEMNVSTLELGDSALYLCASRLDRGNYGYTFGSGTRLTVV.

This sequence joins TRBV16 and TRBJ1-1, with D possibly matching TRBD1 (6 bases). Germline V lookup: CDR1 KGHSY, CDR2 FQNENV. There are 13 residues in the CDR3. Trimming removed 7 bases from V and 3 bases from J, with 12 bases in between. DNA of the CDR3: TGTGCCAGCACGGGACAAAAGTACACTGAAGCTTTCTTT. It codes for CASTGQKYTEAFF.

This clone came up a few times. The gene calls are TRBV7-9 and TRBJ1-5; the D gene is possibly TRBD1 (5 bases). Trimming pared 1 base from V and 3 bases from J, leaving 7 bases between. CDR3 length equals 14 residues. Per germline, CDR1 SEHNR and CDR2 FQNEAQ (reference sequence). The CDR3 DNA reads as TGTGCCAGCAGCTTAGGGGGGACCAATCAGCCCCAGCATTTT. It yields the protein CASSLGGTNQPQHF.

The chain recombines TRBV7-9 with TRBJ2-5; weak D call: TRBD2 (6 bases). Germline CDR1 and CDR2: SEHNR and FQNEAQ (reference sequence). Between the trimmed V and J ends, which lost 2 bases and 5 bases, there was a span of 9 bases. This CDR3 spans 13 amino acids. CDR3 region: CASSLMGRETQYF. For the CDR3, the DNA is TGTGCCAGCAGCTTAATGGGGAGGGAGACCCAGTACTTC.

J is TRBJ2-3 and V is TRBV27; weak D call: TRBD2 (5 bases). Germline V gene lookup returns CDR1 MNHEY and CDR2 SMNVEV (reference sequence). CDR3 length: 16 amino acids. Trimming cost V 5 bases and J 1 base, with 16 bases left between them. The CDR3 DNA is TGTGCCAGCAGTCTCTCCCGGGGTCAGGGCACAGATACGCAGTATTTT. Translation: CASSLSRGQGTDTQYF.

The chain combines TRBV15 with TRBJ1-4, with unresolved D. CDR1 LNHNV and CDR2 YYDKDF come from the germline V gene (reference sequence). The CDR3 runs to 15 residues. The V and J ends lost 0 bases and 5 bases respectively, with 10 bases between them. The CDR3 region has the DNA TGTGCCACCAGCAGAGAAGGCCGGAAGAATGAAAAACTGTTTTTT. This translates into CATSREGRKNEKLFF.

The rearrangement uses TRBV4-1 and TRBJ2-5; D not resolved. The germline CDR1 and CDR2 sequences are MGHRA and YSYEKL. This CDR3 region has 18 residues. With 4 bases removed from V and 1 base from J, the gap between germline ends came to 22 bases. The CDR3 is CASSLSPRNTRGQETQYF. In DNA form, the CDR3 reads TGCGCCAGCAGCCTCAGCCCCCGGAATACTCGAGGCCAAGAGACCCAGTACTTC.

In this sample, this clone turned up a few times. CDR3 in DNA: TGTGCCAGCAGCCAAGATCGATCCGGGGGCCCCCAGTTCTTC. It yields the protein CASSQDRSGGPQFF. The chain has TRBV4-2 and TRBJ2-1; D is perhaps TRBD1 or TRBD2 (6 bases each). Germline V lookup: CDR1 LGHNA, CDR2 YNFKEQ. CDR3 size: 14 residues. Trimming removed 0 bases at V and 13 bases at J, with 16 bases between.

A few counts support this clone. The rearrangement uses TRBV6-6 and TRBJ1-6, with TRBD1 identical over 7 bases. This CDR3 region has 13 residues. The germline V gene encodes CDR1 MNHNY and CDR2 SVGAGI (reference sequence). Unmatched junction bases numbered 1, after V lost 5 bases and J lost 6 bases. Written as DNA, the CDR3 is TGTGCCAGCAGTCGGGACAGTAATTCACCCCTCCACTTT. This gives the protein CASSRDSNSPLHF.

This clone was observed once. This chain links TRBV6-6 with TRBJ2-7; TRBD1 matches at 10 bases. The CDR3 is 15 residues long. Germline CDR1 MNHNY, CDR2 SVGAGI (reference sequence). Trimming removed 5 bases from V and 5 bases from J; junction bases left unmatched: 9. CDR3 in DNA: TGTGCCAGCAGTCCGACAGGGGGCGCTAAGAACGAGCAGTACTTC. Its protein product is CASSPTGGAKNEQYF.

This chain joins TRBV19 and TRBJ2-7; 9 nucleotides line up with TRBD1. There are 16 residues in the CDR3. The V gene's germline CDR1 is LNHDA and CDR2 SQIVND (reference sequence). After removal of 7 bases from V and 2 bases from J, the junction contained 12 bases not matched to a gene. CDR3 in DNA: TGTGCCAGTACCCCTCCACAGGGACAGGGAACCTACGAGCAGTACTTC. It is translated as CASTPPQGQGTYEQYF.

This chain uses TRBV23-1 with TRBJ1-5; possible D gene TRBD1, 5 bases. TRBV23-1 has ORF status, its function being uncertain. The CDR3 loop spans 20 amino acids. The ends were cut back, 7 bases at V and 0 bases at J, with 28 bases in the middle. The CDR3 DNA is TGCGCCAGCATTACATCCGGGGTTTGGAGGGGTAAGTATAGCAATCAGCCCCAGCATTTT. It encodes CASITSGVWRGKYSNQPQHF.

Here the CDR3 reads CAISGTGRAGGAFF. The CDR3 bases are TGTGCCATCAGCGGGACAGGGAGAGCCGGCGGAGCTTTCTTT. This rearrangement joins TRBV10-3 to TRBJ1-1; TRBD1 matches at 9 bases. The ends lost 6 bases at V and 10 bases at J; junction bases unmatched: 12. This CDR3 comprises 14 residues. Germline CDR1 reads ENHRY; CDR2 reads SYGVKD.

The rearrangement links TRBV19 to TRBJ1-5, with TRBD1 matching over 12 bases. CDR3 length: 15 amino acids. Germline V CDR1 and CDR2: LNHDA, SQIVND (reference sequence). V shed 5 bases, J shed 11 bases, and the junction held 10 bases outside the gene matches. CDR3 protein: CASSPGTGGIMAQHF. CDR3 nucleotide sequence: TGTGCCAGTAGTCCCGGGACAGGGGGCATTATGGCCCAGCATTTT.

This clone has just a few counts. The V gene is TRBV29-1, the J gene TRBJ1-1; D ambiguous. Between the trimmed V and J ends, which lost 6 bases and 5 bases, there was a span of 19 bases. Germline V CDR1 and CDR2: SQVTM, ANQGSEA. The CDR3 length is 14 residues. CDR3 nucleotide sequence: TGCAGCGTCTCCCCCACAGCCAGGACGACTGAAGCTTTCTTT. It yields the protein CSVSPTARTTEAFF.

This chain joins TRBV7-9 and TRBJ1-5, with D uncertain. Trimming cost V 7 bases and J 4 bases, with 11 bases left between them. CDR1 is SEHNR, CDR2 FQNEAQ, per germline (reference sequence). The CDR3 totals 13 residues. As DNA, the CDR3 is TGTGCCAGCACCGGACTGGGAAATCAGCCCCAGCATTTT. Its protein is CASTGLGNQPQHF.

The J gene is TRBJ1-6, the V gene TRBV7-2; D perhaps matches TRBD1 (6 bases). There are 18 residues in the CDR3. The germline gives CDR1 SGHTA, CDR2 FQGNSA. Between the trimmed V and J ends, which lost 2 bases and 10 bases, there was a span of 24 bases. The CDR3 here is CASSLSGGSLIFESPLHF. The CDR3 nucleotides are TGTGCCAGCAGCTTAAGTGGGGGCAGCCTGATATTTGAGTCACCCCTCCACTTT.

The genes are TRBV11-2 and TRBJ2-2; D could derive from TRBD1 or TRBD2 (5 bases each). The germline V and J ends were trimmed by 5 bases and 4 bases, with 11 bases remaining between them. The CDR3 runs 14 residues. The germline gives CDR1 SGHAT, CDR2 FQNNGV. CDR3 sequence (DNA): TGTGCCAGCAGCCCTGTTGGGGGCACCGGGGAGCTGTTTTTT. Its translation: CASSPVGGTGELFF.

This clone came up a few times. The V gene is TRBV6-1, the J gene TRBJ1-6, with D perhaps matching TRBD1 (5 bases). The V gene's germline CDR1 is MNHNS and CDR2 SASEGT. This CDR3 comprises 14 residues. Trimming removed 4 bases from V and 5 bases from J, with 9 bases in between. The CDR3 sequence: CASSATGDNSPLHF. The DNA of the CDR3 is TGTGCCAGCAGTGCAACGGGGGATAATTCACCCCTCCACTTT.

The V and J genes are TRBV5-1 and TRBJ2-5; the D is unclear. Germline lookup yields CDR1 SGHRS and CDR2 YFSETQ. V was clipped by 4 bases and J by 5 bases, with 18 bases between them. This CDR3 has 15 amino acids. CDR3 amino acids: CASSPQTGPSETQYF. CDR3 DNA sequence: TGCGCCAGCAGCCCTCAGACGGGCCCAAGTGAGACCCAGTACTTC.

The chain has TRBV10-1 and TRBJ2-3; TRBD2 might be the D (5 bases). Germline V gene sequence: CDR1 WNHNN, CDR2 SYGVQD (reference sequence). The CDR3 totals 13 residues. V was shortened by 6 bases and J by 2 bases, with 9 bases between the two germline ends. The CDR3 DNA is TGCGCCAGCAGAGAGGGTTTCACAGATACGCAGTATTTT. It yields the protein CASREGFTDTQYF.

This clone was seen more than once but under ten times. This chain connects TRBV5-1 to TRBJ2-5; D possibly corresponds to TRBD2 (6 bases). Germline-derived CDR1 and CDR2 are SGHRS and YFSETQ. The CDR3 is 14 residues long. V dropped 3 bases and J dropped 0 bases, with 9 bases sitting between them. DNA of the CDR3: TGCGCCAGCAGCTCAGGAGGGTACCAAGAGACCCAGTACTTC. It yields the protein CASSSGGYQETQYF.

Note on this clone: It is unclear where the CDR3 begins or ends on the DNA, so no DNA is shown, and the CDR3 is as TCRdb lists it. The chain couples TRBV6-1 to TRBJ1-2; TRBD1 is the table's D call and was not checked against the DNA. The CDR3 spans 15 amino acids, including both terminal residues. CDR1 and CDR2 (germline): MNHNS, SASEGT. CDR3 loop: CASSADTFGSVSYTF.

The chain links TRBV7-6 to TRBJ1-5; D gene ambiguous. CDR3 length: 12 residues. Germline CDR1 is SGHVS and CDR2 is FNYEAQ. V lost 5 bases and J 6 bases, leaving 8 bases between the germline ends. CDR3 region: CASSQPSQPQHF. The DNA for the CDR3 is TGTGCCAGCAGCCAGCCTTCTCAGCCCCAGCATTTT.

The chain couples TRBV18 to TRBJ1-2, with unresolved D. The germline CDR1 and CDR2 sequences are KGHSH and LQKENI. V lost 1 base to trimming and J lost 1 base, with 10 bases between them. This CDR3 is 15 amino acids long. The CDR3 region has the DNA TGTGCCAGCTCACCACTCAACAGTGATAACTATGGCTACACCTTC. It codes for CASSPLNSDNYGYTF.

This CDR3 is CASSIGQDRRADTQYF. The CDR3 bases are TGTGCCAGTAGTATTGGTCAGGACCGCCGGGCAGATACGCAGTATTTT. This rearrangement joins TRBV19 to TRBJ2-3; D is unresolved. Trimming took off 3 bases at V and 4 bases at J, with 17 bases between the two ends. Germline CDR1 reads LNHDA; CDR2 reads SQIVND (reference sequence). There are 16 residues in the CDR3.